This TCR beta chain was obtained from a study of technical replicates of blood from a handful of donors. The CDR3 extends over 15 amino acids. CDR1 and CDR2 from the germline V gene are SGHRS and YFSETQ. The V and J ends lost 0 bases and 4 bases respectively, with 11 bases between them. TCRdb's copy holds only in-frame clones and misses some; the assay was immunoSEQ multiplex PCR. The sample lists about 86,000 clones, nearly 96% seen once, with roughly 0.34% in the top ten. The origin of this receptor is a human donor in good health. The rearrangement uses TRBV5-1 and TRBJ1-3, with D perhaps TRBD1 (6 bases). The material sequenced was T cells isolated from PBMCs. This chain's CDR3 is CASSLEAGAGNTIYF. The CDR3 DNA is TGCGCCAGCAGCTTGGAGGCAGGGGCCGGAAACACCATATATTTT.